This T cell receptor (beta chain) was observed in a study of Graves' ophthalmopathy and Graves' hyperthyroidism. RNA served as the template for amplifying TCR beta CDR3 regions. HTBI-primed first-round RT-PCR preceded second-round multiplex PCR. MiXCR, run by TCRdb on the multiplex PCR reads, gives a single entry per CDR3 protein. The sample lists 500,000 to 700,000 distinct CDR3 sequences; approximately 35% were seen once. This clonotype showed up just a few times. The antigen is not known. Possible read error: a much larger clone is one base away. Trimming took 10 bases from V and 2 from J, leaving 12 bases between them. This CDR3 has 12 residues. CDR1 SGHTA and CDR2 FQGNSA come from the germline V gene. Study-wide results and limits: Appearing in blood as well were most expanded thyroid clonotypes above 0.001 frequency.

This TCR came from an adult man with Graves' hyperthyroidism. This chain connects TRBV7-2 to TRBJ2-7; D call uncertain. Material for sequencing was peripheral blood or thyroid tissue (not recorded which). For the CDR3, the DNA is TGTGCCACCGGTCCCAACGCCTACGAGCAGTACTTC. Translation: CATGPNAYEQYF.